This T cell receptor (beta chain) came from a study of blood T cells in healthy people across ages. Germline CDR1 is GTSNPN and CDR2 is SVGIG (reference sequence). The CDR3 is made up of 14 amino acids. Trimming took off 4 bases at V and 2 bases at J, with 13 bases between the two ends. Healthy Caucasians from Russia aged roughly 6 to 95 served as donors. It was with a sample-barcoded 5' primer and a J-beta primer mix that a second PCR of about 7 to 12 cycles was run. No fewer than 2.5 million CDR3-containing paired-end reads came from each sample. TCRdb called the 5' RACE reads again in MiXCR, with one record for every CDR3 protein. This sample carries 590,000 or so distinct CDR3 sequences, approximately 30% of them seen once, and the ten largest clones take less than 20%.

The specimen was blood. This rearrangement joins TRBV30 to TRBJ2-3, with D perhaps TRBD2 (6 bases). The origin of this receptor is a woman of 80 years or more in good health. CDR3 DNA: TGTGCCTGGAACACGGGACTCCACACAGATACGCAGTATTTT. Its protein is CAWNTGLHTDTQYF.